This T cell receptor beta chain was found in a study of cytomegalovirus exposure and HLA in healthy donors. Study-level information: Of over 350 genotyped donors, 81% grouped in the Caucasian-associated ancestry cluster.

Trimming removed 0 bases from V and 1 base from J, with 13 bases in between. Per the germline V gene, CDR1 is SGDLS and CDR2 is YYNGEE. The CDR3 runs 16 residues. PCR primers comprised 60 Vbeta and 13 Jbeta primers. The protocol was immunoSEQ multiplex PCR, while the TCRdb copy is restricted to in-frame clones and leaves out a portion. The sample holds 150,000 to 200,000 clones; roughly 80% are singletons and the top ten take 2% to 3%. The sample holds one count of this clone. Its antigen is as yet unknown. Study outcomes and limitations: Sequence variants that were highly shared formed a cluster that was likely a sequencing artifact. Reported results showed that the classifier diagnosed cytomegalovirus status with high specificity and sensitivity. Researchers catalogued 150 or so TCR beta chains as cytomegalovirus-associated.

The sequencing input was PBMCs. The sequence derives from a woman between 45 and 60 years old in good health and CMV-seropositive. The gene calls are TRBV9 and TRBJ1-1; D perhaps matches TRBD1 (5 bases). Here the CDR3 reads CASSVGPQVPNTEAFF. The CDR3 nucleotides read TGTGCCAGCAGCGTAGGCCCACAGGTGCCGAACACTGAAGCTTTCTTT.